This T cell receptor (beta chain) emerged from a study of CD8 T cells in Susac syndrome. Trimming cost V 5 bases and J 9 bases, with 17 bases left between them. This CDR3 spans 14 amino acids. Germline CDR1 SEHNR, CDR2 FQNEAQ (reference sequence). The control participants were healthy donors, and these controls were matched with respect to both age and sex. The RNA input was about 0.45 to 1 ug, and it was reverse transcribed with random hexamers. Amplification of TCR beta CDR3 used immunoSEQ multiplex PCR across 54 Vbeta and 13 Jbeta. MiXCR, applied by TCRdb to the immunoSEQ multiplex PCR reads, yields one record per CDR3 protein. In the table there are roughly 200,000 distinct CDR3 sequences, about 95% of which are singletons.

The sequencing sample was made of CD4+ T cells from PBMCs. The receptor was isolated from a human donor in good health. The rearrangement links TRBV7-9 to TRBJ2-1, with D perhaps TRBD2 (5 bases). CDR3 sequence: CASSRRVGDGEQFF. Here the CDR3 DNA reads TGTGCCAGCAGCAGACGTGTGGGAGATGGTGAGCAGTTCTTC.